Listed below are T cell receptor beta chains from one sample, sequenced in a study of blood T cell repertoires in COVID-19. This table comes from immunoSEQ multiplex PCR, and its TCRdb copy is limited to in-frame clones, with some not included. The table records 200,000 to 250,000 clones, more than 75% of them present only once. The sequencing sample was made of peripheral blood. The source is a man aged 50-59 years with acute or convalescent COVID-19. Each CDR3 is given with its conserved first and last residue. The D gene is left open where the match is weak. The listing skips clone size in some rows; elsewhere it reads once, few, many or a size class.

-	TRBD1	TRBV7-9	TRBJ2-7	TGTGCCAGCAGCCAACGGGACAGCTCCTACGAGCAGTACTTC	CASSQRDSSYEQYF
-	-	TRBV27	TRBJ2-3	TGTGCCAGCAACCCCCAGGGACTCATCACAGATACGCAGTATTTT	CASNPQGLITDTQYF
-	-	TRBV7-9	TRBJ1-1	TGTGCCAGCAGCTTAGAACGGGTCCCTGAAGCTTTCTTT	CASSLERVPEAFF
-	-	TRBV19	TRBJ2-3	TGTGCCAGTAGTATGGAGGCCAGGCCGGGCACAGATACGCAGTATTTT	CASSMEARPGTDTQYF
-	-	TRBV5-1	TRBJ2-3	TGCGCCAGCAGCACCCAGACAGGGAGGATCACAGATACGCAGTATTTT	CASSTQTGRITDTQYF
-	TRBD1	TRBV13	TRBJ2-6	TGTGCCAGCAGCAATCGGGACAGGGGACAATCTGGGGCCAACGTCCTGACTTTC	CASSNRDRGQSGANVLTF
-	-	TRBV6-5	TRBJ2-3	TGTGCCAGCAGTTCCCCACAGTATACGCAGTATTTT	CASSSPQYTQYF
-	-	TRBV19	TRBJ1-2	TGTGCCAGTAGTATCGGGGGGATTTATGGCTACACCTTC	CASSIGGIYGYTF
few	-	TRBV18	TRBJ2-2	TGTGCCAGCTCACCACCGGGCGGGGTGAACACCGGGGAGCTGTTTTTT	CASSPPGGVNTGELFF
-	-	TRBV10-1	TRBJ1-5	TGCGCCAGCAGCAGAGACCTATCGCCAGGGCCCCAGCATTTT	CASSRDLSPGPQHF
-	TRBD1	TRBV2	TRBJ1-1	TGTGCCAGCAGACTGACAGGGCAAACTGAAGCTTTCTTT	CASRLTGQTEAFF
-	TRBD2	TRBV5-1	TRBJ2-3	TGCGCCAGCAGCTTGGGAGTTAGCGGGACAGATACGCAGTATTTT	CASSLGVSGTDTQYF
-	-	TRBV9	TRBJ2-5	TGTGCCAGCAGCTTCACCGGGACACCCCTCTCCGAGGCCCAGTACTTC	CASSFTGTPLSEAQYF
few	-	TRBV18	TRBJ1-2	TGTGCCAGCTCACGAGGGTCTAACTATGGCTACACCTTC	CASSRGSNYGYTF
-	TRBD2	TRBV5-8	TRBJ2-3	TGTGCCAGCAGCTCCGGCCGGGGGGTACTCACAGATACGCAGTATTTT	CASSSGRGVLTDTQYF
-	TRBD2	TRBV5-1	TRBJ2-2	TGCGCCAGCAGCGGAATTGGACTAGCGGGCGCGAACACCGGGGAGCTGTTTTTT	CASSGIGLAGANTGELFF
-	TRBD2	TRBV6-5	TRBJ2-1	TGTGCCAGCAGTTCCGCGTGGGCGGGGGGGCGGAATGAGCAGTTCTTC	CASSSAWAGGRNEQFF